The 16 T cell receptor beta chains below were found in one sample sequenced in a study of shared clonotypes between healthy human individuals. Profiled with immunoSEQ multiplex PCR; TCRdb holds only in-frame clones, not every one. The profile shows about 2,500,000 clones, over 85% of them singletons. The sample taken for sequencing was naive CD4+ T cells sorted from blood. Stated subset: CD45RA+ positively selected. Receptor source: a man aged 18 to 29 in good health.

V gene TRBV5-1 combines with J gene TRBJ1-1, with 8 bases fitting TRBD1. CDR1 is SGHRS and CDR2 is YFSETQ in the germline V gene. J was trimmed by 11 bases and V by 4 bases; bases with no gene match: 10. This CDR3 spans 13 amino acids. The CDR3 region is CASSAGQGSRAFF. As DNA, the CDR3 is TGCGCCAGCAGCGCCGGACAGGGCTCCCGGGCTTTCTTT. Full variable domain (outside the CDR3, taken from reference TRBV5-1 and TRBJ1-1): KAGVTQTPRYLIKTRGQQVTLSCSPISGHRSVSWYQQTPGQGLQFLFEYFSETQRNKGNFPGRFSGRQFSNSRSEMNVSTLELGDSALYLCASSAGQGSRAFFGQGTRLTVV.

The V gene is TRBV7-9, the J gene TRBJ2-3; 12 nucleotides line up with TRBD2. Per germline, CDR1 SEHNR and CDR2 FQNEAQ (reference sequence). The trim removed 8 bases at V and 4 bases at J, leaving 10 bases unmatched. CDR3 length: 16 residues. The CDR3 DNA sequence: TGTGCCAGCGGATCGGCACTAGCGGGAGGAGCAGATACGCAGTATTTT. Its translation: CASGSALAGGADTQYF. Complete variable domain (other parts from reference TRBV7-9 and TRBJ2-3): DTGVSQNPRHKITKRGQNVTFRCDPISEHNRLYWYRQTLGQGPEFLTYFQNEAQLEKSRLLSDRFSAERPKGSFSTLEIQRTEQGDSAMYLCASGSALAGGADTQYFGPGTRLTVL.

This clone appeared a single time. The chain employs TRBV9 and TRBJ2-1; TRBD2 aligns across 9 bases. The CDR3 extends over 15 amino acids. V lost 5 bases and J lost 3; bases outside the gene matches: 6. CDR1 is SGDLS and CDR2 is YYNGEE in the germline V gene. In DNA form, the CDR3 reads TGTGCCAGCAGTGGGAGCGGGGGGAACTACAATGAGCAGTTCTTC. Encoded protein: CASSGSGGNYNEQFF.

This rearrangement joins TRBV5-1 to TRBJ1-5; no reliable D call. There are 13 residues in the CDR3. Trimming took off 0 bases at V and 5 bases at J, with 6 bases between the two ends. Germline V lookup: CDR1 SGHRS, CDR2 YFSETQ. DNA for the CDR3: TGCGCCAGCAGCTTGGTCCGGGATCAGCCCCAGCATTTT. Protein sequence: CASSLVRDQPQHF.

In its sample, this clone was seen once. The chain has TRBV5-1 and TRBJ2-5; 10 positions agree with TRBD2. The germline V gene has CDR1 SGHRS and CDR2 YFSETQ. V was clipped by 6 bases and J by 5 bases; unmatched bases: 4. The CDR3 loop spans 13 amino acids. The CDR3 DNA reads TGCGCCAGCAAAATGACTAGCGGGGAGACCCAGTACTTC. As protein: CASKMTSGETQYF. Full variable domain (remainder filled in from reference TRBV5-1 and TRBJ2-5): KAGVTQTPRYLIKTRGQQVTLSCSPISGHRSVSWYQQTPGQGLQFLFEYFSETQRNKGNFPGRFSGRQFSNSRSEMNVSTLELGDSALYLCASKMTSGETQYFGPGTRLLVL.

CDR3: CAWSVIGGETQYF. CDR3 in DNA: TGTGCCTGGAGTGTAATAGGGGGAGAGACCCAGTACTTC. The chain has TRBV30 and TRBJ2-5, with D possibly matching TRBD1 (6 bases). Trimming removed 0 bases at V and 4 bases at J, with 9 bases between. This CDR3 is built from 13 residues. The germline gives CDR1 GTSNPN, CDR2 SVGIG (reference sequence).

This chain connects TRBV6-5 to TRBJ2-7; the match to TRBD2 covers 9 bases. The germline CDR1 and CDR2 sequences are MNHEY and SVGAGI. This CDR3 has 14 amino acids. After removal of 4 bases from V and 2 bases from J, the junction contained 3 bases not matched to a gene. The CDR3 here is CASSFERGAYEQYF. For the CDR3, the DNA is TGTGCCAGCAGTTTCGAGCGGGGGGCCTACGAGCAGTACTTC.

This rearrangement joins TRBV28 to TRBJ2-7; maybe TRBD1 (5 bases). Germline CDR1 and CDR2: MDHEN and SYDVKM. Trimming took 2 bases from V and 11 from J, leaving 10 bases between them. The CDR3 has 11 amino acids. The CDR3 protein is CASSLENRKYF. In DNA, the CDR3 is TGTGCCAGCAGTTTAGAAAACAGGAAGTACTTC.

The CDR3 region has the DNA TGTGCCTCGATGCCGGACAGGGTAAAGGGCGAGCAGTACTTC. It yields the protein CASMPDRVKGEQYF. The chain couples TRBV19 to TRBJ2-7; TRBD1 matches 8 bases. CDR3 size: 14 residues. V dropped 11 bases and J dropped 6; count of bases not matched to a gene: 15. CDR1 LNHDA and CDR2 SQIVND come from the germline V gene (reference sequence).

The DNA for the CDR3 is TGCGCCAGCAGCCAGGATCACTCACGCTCTGGAAACACCATATATTTT. Its translation: CASSQDHSRSGNTIYF. The chain employs TRBV4-3 and TRBJ1-3; D is undetermined. CDR1 is LGHNA, CDR2 YSLEER, per germline. V lost 3 bases and J lost 0, with 12 bases in between. The CDR3 runs to 16 residues.

This clone was detected once. This rearrangement joins TRBV6-6 to TRBJ1-5; possibly TRBD1 for D (6 bases). The CDR3 runs to 14 residues. V lost 7 bases, J lost 9 bases, and 19 bases lay in between. Looked up from germline, CDR1 is MNHNY and CDR2 is SVGAGI (reference sequence). The CDR3 DNA follows: TGTGCCAGCACCATACGGGACACGGGATCGCCCCAGCATTTT. Amino acid sequence: CASTIRDTGSPQHF.

The chain recombines TRBV11-2 with TRBJ1-2; no definite D call. Germline assignment: CDR1 SGHAT and CDR2 FQNNGV. Trimming removed 0 bases at V and 8 bases at J, with 10 bases between. This CDR3 spans 13 amino acids. CDR3 nucleotide sequence: TGTGCCAGCAGCTTAGATTTTAGGGTCGGCTACACCTTC. It encodes CASSLDFRVGYTF.

The rearrangement uses TRBV10-3 and TRBJ1-6; no clear D gene. The V end was cut by 6 bases, the J end by 9 bases, with 9 bases between. This CDR3 comprises 12 residues. Germline V lookup: CDR1 ENHRY, CDR2 SYGVKD. CDR3 sequence (DNA): TGTGCCATCAGGTCAGGTTCTTCACCCCTCCACTTT. This codes for CAIRSGSSPLHF.

In its sample, this clone was seen once. J is TRBJ2-5 and V is TRBV10-3; no clear D gene. This CDR3 is built from 13 residues. Trimming removed 7 bases from V and 3 bases from J, with 12 bases in between. Germline V gene lookup returns CDR1 ENHRY and CDR2 SYGVKD. CDR3 DNA: TGTGCCATCAACGGACGGACCGAAGAGACCCAGTACTTC. Protein sequence: CAINGRTEETQYF.

The chain combines TRBV5-1 with TRBJ2-1; possibly TRBD1 or TRBD2 for D (8 bases each). V lost 4 bases, J lost 9 bases, and 26 bases lay in between. Looked up from germline, CDR1 is SGHRS and CDR2 is YFSETQ. The CDR3 runs to 17 residues. The chain's CDR3 is CASSPRQGTSVASEQFF. The CDR3 nucleotides read TGCGCCAGCAGCCCCCGACAGGGGACTAGTGTCGCAAGTGAGCAGTTCTTC.

The J gene is TRBJ2-2, the V gene TRBV18; TRBD1 might be the D (5 bases). The CDR3 extends over 14 amino acids. CDR1 is KGHSH and CDR2 is LQKENI in the germline V gene. Trimming took off 4 bases at V and 1 base at J, with 7 bases between the two ends. In DNA form, the CDR3 reads TGTGCCAGCTCACAAACAGGGAACACCGGGGAGCTGTTTTTT. This translates into CASSQTGNTGELFF. Based on the CDR3 plus reference TRBV18 and TRBJ2-2, the full variable domain is NAGVMQNPRHLVRRRGQEARLRCSPMKGHSHVYWYRQLPEEGLKFMVYLQKENIIDESGMPKERFSAEFPKEGPSILRIQQVVRGDSAAYFCASSQTGNTGELFFGEGSRLTVL.